This T cell receptor (beta chain) was captured by sequencing in a study of blood T cell repertoires in COVID-19. Study in general: PBMCs, B-cell-depleted T cells, or T cells were the source of the cDNA or gDNA that made up the material.

The data were produced by immunoSEQ multiplex PCR, yet TCRdb's version contains in-frame clones alone and is incomplete. The table includes 350,000 or so clones, approximately 91% detected once. The CDR3 consists of 15 residues. CDR1 is MDHEN, CDR2 SYDVKM, per germline. V shed 5 bases, J shed 6 bases, and the junction held 11 bases outside the gene matches. Assignment of participants to cohorts was predicated upon participant-reported clinical history. This clonotype was obtained from a woman between 25 and 40 years old who had been exposed to COVID-19. The sample taken for sequencing was PBMCs or T cells enriched from blood (not recorded which). V and J are TRBV28 and TRBJ2-7, with 9 bases that match TRBD1. Here the CDR3 reads CASSLPDRGHREQYF. The CDR3 DNA is TGTGCCAGCAGTCTTCCGGACAGGGGTCATCGCGAGCAGTACTTC.